The clone carrying this T cell receptor (beta chain) was counted once. This sample is drawn from a study of cytomegalovirus exposure and HLA in healthy donors. PCR was performed using 60 Vbeta and 13 Jbeta primers. Measured with immunoSEQ multiplex PCR; TCRdb has only the in-frame clones, and not every one. The sample includes some 150,000 clones, around 80% seen only once; the top ten take approximately 7%. V lost 1 base and J lost 6, with 24 bases in between. The CDR3 spans 19 residues. In germline, CDR1 is LGHNA, CDR2 YNFKEQ. The sequence was obtained from a young woman in good health and CMV-seropositive. The chain is built from TRBV4-2 and TRBJ1-4; TRBD1 might be the D (6 bases). Material for sequencing was PBMCs. The CDR3 bases are TGTGCCAGCAGCCAAGCCCACTGGGGGCAACAAATCGGGGATGAAAAACTGTTTTTT. This sequence encodes CASSQAHWGQQIGDEKLFF.